The 14 T cell receptor beta chains below come from one sample, sequenced in a study of T cell responses to AZD1222 COVID-19 vaccine. The method was immunoSEQ multiplex PCR; TCRdb's version includes in-frame clones alone and lacks a portion of them. The profile covers approximately 120,000 clones, with around 93% appearing a single time and approximately 1% taken by the ten largest. The sequenced sample was peripheral blood, obtained on day 0 of AZD1222 vaccination. These TCRs come from an adult in good health.

The V gene is TRBV5-6, the J gene TRBJ2-3; D perhaps matches TRBD1 (5 bases). V lost 4 bases and J 4 bases, leaving 22 bases between the germline ends. Germline-derived CDR1 and CDR2 are SGHDT and YYEEEE. This CDR3 has 17 residues. The CDR3 sequence: CASSSSPRAKDPDTQYF. The CDR3 DNA reads TGTGCCAGCAGCAGCTCTCCCAGGGCCAAGGACCCAGATACGCAGTATTTT.

The V call is TRBV23-1, the J call TRBJ1-2; D remains unclear. TRBV23-1 belongs to the ORF category, with a function that is uncertain. The CDR3 runs to 14 residues. Trimming stripped 0 bases from V and 3 bases from J, with 8 bases between. The DNA for the CDR3 is TGCGCCAGCAGTCAATCCCACCAGCACTATGGCTACACCTTC. As protein: CASSQSHQHYGYTF.

The rearrangement uses TRBV9 and TRBJ1-1, with a possible D match to TRBD1 (6 bases). Germline CDR1 reads SGDLS; CDR2 reads YYNGEE. This CDR3 region has 14 residues. V gave up 0 bases and J gave up 5 bases, with 11 bases separating them. The CDR3 DNA follows: TGTGCCAGCAGCGTAGATCAGGGGCTAACTGAAGCTTTCTTT. Translated: CASSVDQGLTEAFF.

The chain has TRBV27 and TRBJ2-7; 8 bases are shared with TRBD1. The CDR3 is 12 amino acids. CDR1 MNHEY and CDR2 SMNVEV come from the germline V gene (reference sequence). Trimming at V came to 6 bases and at J to 2 bases, leaving 0 bases not matched to a gene. CDR3 sequence (DNA): TGTGCCAGCAGGGGACAGGCCTACGAGCAGTACTTC. Its translation: CASRGQAYEQYF.

V usage is TRBV3-1 (or the pseudogene TRBV3-2) and J usage is TRBJ2-7; the D is unclear. V lost 1 base to trimming and J lost 4 bases, with 8 bases between them. CDR1 and CDR2 (germline): LGHDT, YNNKEL (reference sequence). The CDR3 totals 13 residues. CDR3 nucleotide sequence: TGTGCCAGCAGCCAAGTGTCAGAGTACGAGCAGTACTTC. Translated: CASSQVSEYEQYF.

The chain uses TRBV13 and TRBJ2-7; D is unresolved. Looked up from germline, CDR1 is PRHDT and CDR2 is FYEKMQ (reference sequence). Deletions cut 2 bases from V and 7 bases from J, with 15 bases between. This CDR3 has 14 residues. In nucleotides, the CDR3 is TGTGCCAGCAGCTTACGCTCTACTACACGGGAGCAGTACTTC. Amino acids: CASSLRSTTREQYF.

The chain has TRBV7-3 and TRBJ2-7; no definite D call. The CDR3 runs 12 residues. Looked up from germline, CDR1 is SGHTA and CDR2 is FQGTGA. The germline V and J ends were trimmed by 5 bases and 2 bases, with 7 bases remaining between them. CDR3 loop: CASSGWPYEQYF. CDR3 in DNA: TGTGCCAGCAGCGGCTGGCCCTACGAGCAGTACTTC.

The chain couples TRBV21-1 to TRBJ1-5. TRBV21-1 is recorded as a pseudogene. The CDR3 is made up of 16 amino acids. CDR3 in DNA: TGTGCCAGCAGCAAAAGGTGGCGGAGAGCGGGTCAGCCCCAGCATTTT. Protein sequence: CASSKRWRRAGQPQHF.

V gene TRBV6-5 combines with J gene TRBJ2-2; D possibly corresponds to TRBD1 (6 bases). Germline lookup yields CDR1 MNHEY and CDR2 SVGAGI. V was pared by 7 bases and J by 3 bases, with 12 bases between. The CDR3 runs 14 residues. The CDR3 sequence: CASTRDTYTGELFF. CDR3 coding DNA: TGTGCCAGCACCCGGGACACCTACACCGGGGAGCTGTTTTTT.

This chain connects TRBV28 to TRBJ1-2; possibly TRBD1 for D (5 bases). The V gene lost 1 base and the J gene lost 5 bases, with 11 bases spanning the gap. The CDR3 has 14 residues. The germline V gene encodes CDR1 MDHEN and CDR2 SYDVKM. CDR3 loop: CASSLLGQPYGYTF. CDR3 in DNA: TGTGCCAGCAGTTTATTGGGGCAACCGTATGGCTACACCTTC.

The gene calls are TRBV19 and TRBJ1-2, with 11 bases matching TRBD1. Per germline, CDR1 LNHDA and CDR2 SQIVND (reference sequence). Trimming at V came to 6 bases and at J to 8 bases, leaving 8 bases not matched to a gene. This CDR3 is built from 14 residues. Here the CDR3 reads CASRDRGRIIGYTF. CDR3 DNA: TGTGCCAGTAGGGACAGGGGGCGGATTATCGGCTACACCTTC. The entire variable domain, with the rest obtained from reference TRBV19 and TRBJ1-2, is as follows: DGGITQSPKYLFRKEGQNVTLSCEQNLNHDAMYWYRQDPGQGLRLIYYSQIVNDFQKGDIAEGYSVSREKKESFPLTVTSAQKNPTAFYLCASRDRGRIIGYTFGSGTRLTVV.

This clone was seen just once. This chain connects TRBV5-4 to TRBJ2-1; TRBD2 matches at 13 bases. The J segment lost 5 bases and the V segment lost 4 bases, leaving 3 bases of the junction unmatched. Germline V gives CDR1 SGHNT, CDR2 YYREEE (reference sequence). The CDR3 totals 15 residues. The chain's CDR3 is CASSVGLAGDNEQFF. For the CDR3, the DNA is TGTGCCAGCAGCGTAGGACTAGCGGGAGACAATGAGCAGTTCTTC.

The genes are TRBV9 and TRBJ2-3; D assignment may be TRBD1 or TRBD2 (5 bases each). V lost 0 bases to trimming and J lost 10 bases, with 18 bases between them. This CDR3 region has 15 residues. The V gene's germline CDR1 is SGDLS and CDR2 YYNGEE. The CDR3 protein is CASSVEERGVAAQYF. Written as DNA, the CDR3 is TGTGCCAGCAGCGTAGAGGAGAGGGGAGTGGCAGCGCAGTATTTT.

The chain links TRBV5-1 to TRBJ2-3; 11 nucleotides align to TRBD2. Per the germline V gene, CDR1 is SGHRS and CDR2 is YFSETQ. The CDR3 has 18 amino acids. The trim removed 4 bases at V and 6 bases at J, leaving 16 bases unmatched. The CDR3 protein is CASSLYSPLAGGPDTQYF. CDR3 sequence (DNA): TGCGCCAGCAGCCTCTACAGCCCCCTAGCGGGAGGCCCGGATACGCAGTATTTT.